The clone carrying this TCR beta chain has a count of ten or more. The antigen is not known. These data come from a study of T cells in Graves' hyperthyroidism and ophthalmopathy. Study-level points and caveats: Ophthalmopathy was distinguished from stable hyperthyroidism by 13 V-J signatures.

From RNA transcripts, TCR beta CDR3 regions were amplified. The HTBI primer set drove a first-round RT-PCR of the TCR CDR3. MiXCR, applied by TCRdb to the multiplex PCR reads, yields one record per CDR3 protein. The sample lists fewer than 900,000 distinct CDR3 sequences; about a sixth were seen once. J gave up 9 bases and V 4 bases, and 10 bases lay outside the gene matches. This CDR3 has 15 residues. The V gene's germline CDR1 is LGHDT and CDR2 YNNKEL (reference sequence). This TCR came from a young man with Graves' hyperthyroidism. Sequences were obtained from blood. V is TRBV3-1 and J is TRBJ2-1; 9 bases fit TRBD2. CDR3 sequence (DNA): TGTGCCAGCAGCCGACTAGCGGCCAAGGTGGCTGAGCAGTTCTTC. This encodes CASSRLAAKVAEQFF.